The present T cell receptor (beta chain) was sequenced within a study of cytomegalovirus exposure and HLA in healthy donors. Study-level results: As was reported, the classifier diagnosed cytomegalovirus status with high specificity and sensitivity. A few chains tied to CMV proved CMV antigen-specific in vitro.

The PCR was carried out with 60 Vbeta primers and 13 Jbeta primers. Produced via immunoSEQ multiplex PCR; TCRdb's table is partial and in-frame only. The top ten hold around 6% of the sample, which has about 150,000 clones, 80% seen once. The germline V gene encodes CDR1 SNHLY and CDR2 FYNNEI. This CDR3 has 18 amino acids. V trimming: 3 bases; J trimming: 3 bases; junction bases outside the gene matches: 17. With respect to this clone: The antigen remains unidentified.

The specimen was PBMCs. The chain joins TRBV2 to TRBJ2-7; 7 nucleotides line up with TRBD2. The clonotype was recovered from a woman in her thirties or forties in good health and CMV-seropositive. CDR3 region: CASSDGEGLFNINYEQYF. CDR3 DNA: TGTGCCAGCAGTGACGGGGAGGGCCTCTTTAATATTAACTACGAGCAGTACTTC.